This entry lists 9 T cell receptor beta chains sequenced from one sample in a study of blood T cell repertoires in COVID-19. The protocol was immunoSEQ multiplex PCR, while the TCRdb copy is restricted to in-frame clones and leaves out a portion. Of approximately 90,000 clones in the sample, approximately 80% were seen once. The sample taken for sequencing was peripheral blood. Source of these receptors: a woman of 80 years or more with acute or convalescent COVID-19.

V and J are TRBV6-5 and TRBJ1-1; TRBD1 agrees at 7 bases. The junction had 5 bases not matched to a gene; V was cut back by 10 bases and J by 0 bases. CDR1 and CDR2 (germline): MNHEY, SVGAGI. This CDR3 has 13 residues. The DNA of the CDR3 is TGTGCCACCTTCAGGGGGATGAACACTGAAGCTTTCTTT. Its protein is CATFRGMNTEAFF.

The genes are TRBV30 and TRBJ1-2; D call uncertain. Germline V gene data show CDR1 as GTSNPN and CDR2 as SVGIG (reference sequence). The V end was cut by 2 bases, the J end by 8 bases, with 12 bases between. The CDR3 is made up of 12 amino acids. The CDR3 spells CAWSPPGEGYTF. The CDR3 bases are TGTGCCTGGAGTCCCCCCGGGGAGGGCTACACCTTC.

This sequence joins TRBV7-9 and TRBJ1-1; 9 bases are shared with TRBD1. CDR1 and CDR2 (germline): SEHNR, FQNEAQ (reference sequence). J lost 5 bases, V lost 11 bases, and 9 bases had no gene match. This CDR3 is 13 amino acids long. Here the CDR3 reads CASQRQGGTEAFF. In DNA form, the CDR3 reads TGTGCCTCCCAAAGACAGGGGGGGACTGAAGCTTTCTTT.

The V and J genes are TRBV14 and TRBJ2-7; 9 bases match TRBD1. CDR3 length: 15 residues. In germline, CDR1 is SGHDN, CDR2 FVKESK. The V gene end was trimmed by 5 bases and the J gene end by 3 bases; junction bases not matched to a gene: 8. The chain's CDR3 is CASSNRGRTFYEQYF. CDR3 in DNA: TGTGCCAGCAGCAACAGGGGGCGAACCTTCTACGAGCAGTACTTC. Variable domain in full (rest from reference TRBV14 and TRBJ2-7): EAGVTQFPSHSVIEKGQTVTLRCDPISGHDNLYWYRRVMGKEIKFLLHFVKESKQDESGMPNNRFLAERTGGTYSTLKVQPAELEDSGVYFCASSNRGRTFYEQYFGPGTRLTVT.

The J gene is TRBJ2-1, the V gene TRBV14, with 8 bases identical to TRBD2. The CDR3 is 15 residues long. V was clipped by 4 bases and J by 9 bases; unmatched bases: 11. CDR1 and CDR2 (germline): SGHDN, FVKESK. The CDR3 nucleotides read TGTGCCAGCAGCCGCCTACAGAGCGGGAGCGGTGAGCAGTTCTTC. This sequence encodes CASSRLQSGSGEQFF.

V and J are TRBV5-1 and TRBJ2-7; possible D gene TRBD1, 6 bases. Germline V lookup: CDR1 SGHRS, CDR2 YFSETQ. Trimming shortened V by 0 bases and J by 3 bases, and 10 bases separated the two germline ends. The CDR3 has 14 residues. CDR3 residues: CASSLARGYYEQYF. The CDR3, as DNA: TGCGCCAGCAGCTTGGCCAGGGGCTACTACGAGCAGTACTTC.

The gene calls are TRBV5-1 and TRBJ2-1, with TRBD2 as a possible D gene (5 bases). V lost 0 bases to trimming and J lost 9 bases, with 19 bases between them. The CDR3 totals 16 residues. Germline lookup yields CDR1 SGHRS and CDR2 YFSETQ. CDR3 bases: TGCGCCAGCAGCTTGGGGGCAGTAAAAGAGGGCAGTGAGCAGTTCTTC. It translates to CASSLGAVKEGSEQFF. Full variable domain (remainder filled in from reference TRBV5-1 and TRBJ2-1): KAGVTQTPRYLIKTRGQQVTLSCSPISGHRSVSWYQQTPGQGLQFLFEYFSETQRNKGNFPGRFSGRQFSNSRSEMNVSTLELGDSALYLCASSLGAVKEGSEQFFGPGTRLTVL.

This clone came up many times. This chain links TRBV4-2 with TRBJ1-2; maybe TRBD1 (6 bases). V lost 2 bases, J lost 2 bases, and 12 bases lay in between. This CDR3 spans 15 amino acids. Germline values: CDR1 LGHNA, CDR2 YNFKEQ. CDR3 sequence (DNA): TGTGCCAGCAGCCAACAACGGACAGCCAACTATGGCTACACCTTC. Translating it yields CASSQQRTANYGYTF.

The J gene is TRBJ1-5, the V gene TRBV19; the D gene is possibly TRBD1 (5 bases). The CDR3 extends over 16 amino acids. V was clipped by 3 bases and J by 6 bases, with 18 bases between them. Looked up from germline, CDR1 is LNHDA and CDR2 is SQIVND (reference sequence). CDR3 in amino acids: CASSMMGRGLFQPQHF. The CDR3, as DNA: TGTGCCAGTAGTATGATGGGTAGGGGTCTCTTTCAGCCCCAGCATTTT.